This TCR beta chain was sequenced for a study of shared clonotypes between healthy human individuals. In the original workflow: ImmunoSEQ sequences covered only the junction and lacked quality scores; filtering therefore differed. The protocol was immunoSEQ multiplex PCR, while the TCRdb copy is restricted to in-frame clones and leaves out a portion. D and trimming were read from the DNA, whereas the V and J calls and clone size are those reported in that table. Seen here are 2 million to 2.5 million clones, around 93% observed once, and the top ten hold 0.3% to 0.4%. Sequencing used naive CD4+ T cells from PBMCs. Subset meaning: CD45RA+ positively selected. This TCR was sampled from a man younger than 35 in good health. Some clones in this sample may be carry-over from other donors' samples.

For the CDR3, the DNA is TGTGCCAGCAGCACCCTACCAGGGGGTTATATGGGTGAGCAGTTCTTC. As protein: CASSTLPGGYMGEQFF. The gene calls are TRBV7-2 and TRBJ2-1, with 7 bases aligning to TRBD1. The trim removed 5 bases at V and 9 bases at J, leaving 16 bases unmatched. There are 16 residues in the CDR3. The germline V gene encodes CDR1 SGHTA and CDR2 FQGNSA.